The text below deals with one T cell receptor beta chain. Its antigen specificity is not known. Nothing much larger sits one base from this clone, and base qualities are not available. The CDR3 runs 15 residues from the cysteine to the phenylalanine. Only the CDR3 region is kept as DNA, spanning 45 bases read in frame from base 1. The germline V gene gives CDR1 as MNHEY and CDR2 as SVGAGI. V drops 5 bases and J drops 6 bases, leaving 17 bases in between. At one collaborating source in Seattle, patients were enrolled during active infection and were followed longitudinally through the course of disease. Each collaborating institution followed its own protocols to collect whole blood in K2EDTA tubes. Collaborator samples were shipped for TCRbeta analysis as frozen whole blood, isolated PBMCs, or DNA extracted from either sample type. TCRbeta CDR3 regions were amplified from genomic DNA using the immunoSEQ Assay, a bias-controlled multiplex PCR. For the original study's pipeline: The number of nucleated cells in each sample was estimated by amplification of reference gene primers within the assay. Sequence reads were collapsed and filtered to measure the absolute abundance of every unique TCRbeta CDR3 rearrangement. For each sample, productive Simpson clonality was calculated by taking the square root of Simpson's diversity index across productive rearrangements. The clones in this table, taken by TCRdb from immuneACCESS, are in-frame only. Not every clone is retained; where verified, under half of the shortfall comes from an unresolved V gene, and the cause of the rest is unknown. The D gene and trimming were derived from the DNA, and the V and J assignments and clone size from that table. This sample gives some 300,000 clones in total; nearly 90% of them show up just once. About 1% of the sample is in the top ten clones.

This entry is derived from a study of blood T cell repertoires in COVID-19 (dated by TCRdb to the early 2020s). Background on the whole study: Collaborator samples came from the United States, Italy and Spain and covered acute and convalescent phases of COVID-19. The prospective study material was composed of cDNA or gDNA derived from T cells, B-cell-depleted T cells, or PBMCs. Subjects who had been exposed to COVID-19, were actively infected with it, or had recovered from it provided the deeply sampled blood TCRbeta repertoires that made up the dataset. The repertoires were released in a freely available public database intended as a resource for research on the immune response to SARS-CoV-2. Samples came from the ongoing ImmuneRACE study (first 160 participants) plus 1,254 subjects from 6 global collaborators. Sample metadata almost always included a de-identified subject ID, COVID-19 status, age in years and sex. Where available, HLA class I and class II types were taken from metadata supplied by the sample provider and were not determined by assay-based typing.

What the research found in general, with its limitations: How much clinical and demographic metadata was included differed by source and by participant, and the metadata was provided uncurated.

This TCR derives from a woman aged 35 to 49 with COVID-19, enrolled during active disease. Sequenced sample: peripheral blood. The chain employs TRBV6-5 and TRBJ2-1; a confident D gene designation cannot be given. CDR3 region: CASSPQHGSSNEQFF. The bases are TGTGCCAGCAGTCCGCAGCACGGGTCGTCCAATGAGCAGTTCTTC.